The present entry profiles one T cell receptor beta chain with its context. The data are from a study of blood T cell repertoires in COVID-19. In the study overall: The analysed material was cDNA or gDNA that came from T cells, B-cell-depleted T cells, or PBMCs.

Per germline, CDR1 SQVTM and CDR2 ANQGSEA. The CDR3 contains 13 residues. The V gene end was trimmed by 6 bases and the J gene end by 6 bases; junction bases not matched to a gene: 3. Original analysis: Nucleated cell counts were estimated from reference gene primer amplification. Assay: immunoSEQ multiplex PCR; the TCRdb copy retains only in-frame clones and omits some. That table gives V, J and clone size, and the DNA gave D and trimming. The sample lists roughly 260,000 clones; about 89% were seen once. Material for sequencing was peripheral blood. J is TRBJ1-5 and V is TRBV29-1; 12 nucleotides agree with TRBD1. The receptor's source is a woman aged 50 to 60 with acute or convalescent COVID-19. The CDR3 reads CSVGTGGPQPQHF. DNA for the CDR3: TGCAGCGTCGGGACAGGGGGCCCTCAGCCCCAGCATTTT.